This is a list of T cell receptor beta chains from one sample in a study of blood T cell repertoires in COVID-19. Sequencing was performed with immunoSEQ multiplex PCR; in TCRdb, only in-frame clones are kept and a portion is missing. The profile shows roughly 500,000 clones, about 85% of them singletons. The sample comprised PBMCs or T cells enriched from blood (not recorded which). These receptors were obtained from a woman in her sixties who had recovered from COVID-19. Both conserved end residues are part of each CDR3. A D gene is named only where the DNA matches it firmly. Clone size is not always given. Where it is, it says once, few, many or a class for expanded clones.

length	size	J	D	V	DNA	CDR3
17	once	TRBJ1-6	.	TRBV19	TGTGCCAGTAGTATAGATCAAGGGGCTGGCTATAATTCACCCCTCCACTTT	CASSIDQGAGYNSPLHF
14	.	TRBJ1-3	TRBD1	TRBV5-1	TGCGCCAGCAGCCTTGGGACAGGTGGAAACACCATATATTTT	CASSLGTGGNTIYF
11	.	TRBJ1-3	.	TRBV7-8	TGTGCCAGCAGCTTTCAGTCCACCATATATTTT	CASSFQSTIYF
16	.	TRBJ2-3	TRBD1	TRBV11-2	TGTGCCAGCAGCTCCCGGACAGGGAAAGGGACAGATACGCAGTATTTT	CASSSRTGKGTDTQYF
14	.	TRBJ2-7	.	TRBV13	TGTGCCAGCAGCCTTCGCGGGAATAGAGGCGAGCAGTACTTC	CASSLRGNRGEQYF
17	.	TRBJ1-5	.	TRBV9	TGTGCCAGCAGCAGTGGGGCAGGGGTTTATAGCAATCAGCCCCAGCATTTT	CASSSGAGVYSNQPQHF
14	.	TRBJ1-4	.	TRBV14	TGTGCCAGCAGCGTTGTCGCAACTAATGAAAAACTGTTTTTT	CASSVVATNEKLFF
15	once	TRBJ1-4	.	TRBV5-1	TGCGCCAGCAGCCCCACAGTTGCAACTAATGAAAAACTGTTTTTT	CASSPTVATNEKLFF
17	.	TRBJ2-3	TRBD2	TRBV24-1	TGTGCCACCAGTGATTTGGGTAGCGGGGGGAGCACAGATACGCAGTATTTT	CATSDLGSGGSTDTQYF
17	.	TRBJ2-3	TRBD2	TRBV15	TGTGCCACCAGCCCCCTCCCGGCTAGCGGGGGCACAGATACGCAGTATTTT	CATSPLPASGGTDTQYF
14	.	TRBJ2-5	TRBD1	TRBV23-1	TGCGCCAGCAGTCCGACCAGGGGGAGCGAGACCCAGTACTTC	CASSPTRGSETQYF
16	.	TRBJ2-2	.	TRBV9	TGTGCCAGCAGCGTAGAACTCCTCGTTACCACCGGGGAGCTGTTTTTT	CASSVELLVTTGELFF
11	.	TRBJ1-1	.	TRBV19	TGTGCCAGTCCGCCGAGCACTGAAGCTTTCTTT	CASPPSTEAFF
15	.	TRBJ2-1	TRBD2	TRBV5-4	TGTGCCAGCAGCATCGGGACTAGCGGGATCAATGAGCAGTTCTTC	CASSIGTSGINEQFF
15	few	TRBJ1-5	.	TRBV3-1/TRBV3-2	TGTGCCAGCAGCCAAGGAGGTCTTAGCAATCAGCCCCAGCATTTT	CASSQGGLSNQPQHF
15	.	TRBJ1-2	.	TRBV7-9	TGTGCCAGCAGCTTAGGAGCAAGTCTTCGGTATGGCTACACCTTC	CASSLGASLRYGYTF
14	.	TRBJ1-1	.	TRBV7-9	TGTGCCAGCAGCTTAGGAGGGATAGACACTGAAGCTTTCTTT	CASSLGGIDTEAFF
13	.	TRBJ2-5	TRBD1	TRBV20-1	TGCAGTGCTAGTCAGGGGGCGTTTGAGACCCAGTACTTC	CSASQGAFETQYF
16	.	TRBJ2-2	.	TRBV18	TGTGCCAGCTCACCACGTGTGTCAGATTACACCGGGGAGCTGTTTTTT	CASSPRVSDYTGELFF
18	.	TRBJ1-3	.	TRBV7-2	TGTGCCAGCAGCTTAGCGCGGGTCTGGGAGTCATCTGGAAACACCATATATTTT	CASSLARVWESSGNTIYF
14	.	TRBJ1-6	TRBD1	TRBV7-8	TGTGCCAGCAGTCTGATCGGACAGGCTTCACCCCTCCACTTT	CASSLIGQASPLHF
15	.	TRBJ1-1	.	TRBV5-6	TGTGCCAGCAGCTTACTAGACACATACAACACTGAAGCTTTCTTT	CASSLLDTYNTEAFF
17	.	TRBJ1-6	TRBD1	TRBV19	TGTGCCAGTAGTCCCAAAGACAGGGCAGGAATTAATTCACCCCTCCACTTT	CASSPKDRAGINSPLHF
14	.	TRBJ1-5	.	TRBV3-1/TRBV3-2	TGTGCCAGCAGCCGAGACAGTCTCAATCAGCCCCAGCATTTT	CASSRDSLNQPQHF
15	.	TRBJ1-5	.	TRBV5-4	TGTGCCAGCAGCTTGGGAGGGTCGGGCAATCAGCCCCAGCATTTT	CASSLGGSGNQPQHF
14	.	TRBJ1-1	.	TRBV7-2	TGTGCCAGCAGCTCAAACCCGGGTTGGTCTGTAGCTTTCTTT	CASSSNPGWSVAFF
15	.	TRBJ2-4	TRBD1	TRBV19	TGTGCCAGTAGTGCCGACAGGGGGAACAAAAACATTCAGTACTTC	CASSADRGNKNIQYF
16	.	TRBJ2-2	TRBD1	TRBV5-1	TGCGCCAGCAGCTCGCAGGGGGCAGGGGACACCGGGGAGCTGTTTTTT	CASSSQGAGDTGELFF
18	.	TRBJ1-3	.	TRBV6-4	TGTGCCAGCAGTGGGGACACACGGGGCCACAGCTCTGGAAACACCATATATTTT	CASSGDTRGHSSGNTIYF
18	.	TRBJ2-6	TRBD1	TRBV7-6	TGTGCCAGCAGCTCCGGGACAGTACTACTCTCTGGGGCCAACGTCCTGACTTTC	CASSSGTVLLSGANVLTF
15	.	TRBJ1-3	TRBD1	TRBV5-1	TGCGCCAGCAGCTTGGGACAGGGGTATGGAAACACCATATATTTT	CASSLGQGYGNTIYF
16	.	TRBJ1-6	.	TRBV5-1	TGCGCCAGCAGCCCCATTCCGCAGGGCTATAATTCACCCCTCCACTTT	CASSPIPQGYNSPLHF
15	.	TRBJ1-2	TRBD1	TRBV27	TGTGCCAGCAGTCCGAGGACAGGGACTAACTATGGCTACACCTTC	CASSPRTGTNYGYTF
12	.	TRBJ2-5	.	TRBV6-5	TGTGCCAGCAGTTCGTCTCAAGAGACCCAGTACTTC	CASSSSQETQYF
12	.	TRBJ2-1	.	TRBV12-3/TRBV12-4	TGTGCCAGCCGGCAGGGCTACAATGAGCAGTTCTTC	CASRQGYNEQFF
13	.	TRBJ2-7	TRBD1	TRBV11-2	TGTGCCAGCCGGACAGGCGGTCCCTACGAGCAGTACTTC	CASRTGGPYEQYF
14	.	TRBJ2-6	.	TRBV5-1	TGCGCCAGCAGGCCGAGCTCTGGGGCCAACGTCCTGACTTTC	CASRPSSGANVLTF
14	.	TRBJ1-5	TRBD1	TRBV5-1	TGCGCCAGCAGCTTGGAGGGACAGGGGCGCCCCCAGCATTTT	CASSLEGQGRPQHF
13	.	TRBJ1-2	.	TRBV5-1	TGCGCCAGCAGCCAAACAGGCGACTATGGCTACACCTTC	CASSQTGDYGYTF
18	.	TRBJ2-2	TRBD2	TRBV5-4	TGTGCCAGCAGCTCTGCGGGACTAGCGGGGATGGTCACCGGGGAGCTGTTTTTT	CASSSAGLAGMVTGELFF
15	.	TRBJ2-7	TRBD1	TRBV5-1	TGCGCCAGCAGCTTGGCCCCCGGGACAGCATACGAGCAGTACTTC	CASSLAPGTAYEQYF
19	.	TRBJ1-6	TRBD1	TRBV5-1	TGCGCCAGCAGCCAGCTGGGACAGGGGTCCAGCTCCTATAATTCACCCCTCCACTTT	CASSQLGQGSSSYNSPLHF
16	.	TRBJ1-5	TRBD1	TRBV10-3	TGTGCCATCAGTGAAACAGGGGGGCGCAGGAATCAGCCCCAGCATTTT	CAISETGGRRNQPQHF
13	.	TRBJ1-1	.	TRBV5-1	TGCGCCAGCAGCTCCCAGGGTGACACTGAAGCTTTCTTT	CASSSQGDTEAFF
15	once	TRBJ1-1	.	TRBV3-1/TRBV3-2	TGTGCCAGCAGCCCCCAGGGCCTCTTGAACACTGAAGCTTTCTTT	CASSPQGLLNTEAFF
13	.	TRBJ1-2	.	TRBV12-3/TRBV12-4	TGTGCCAGCAGTTTTACGGGGATGCGCGGCTACACCTTC	CASSFTGMRGYTF
14	.	TRBJ1-4	.	TRBV11-2	TGTGCCAGCAGCTCCCGTGAGGCTAATGAAAAACTGTTTTTT	CASSSREANEKLFF
17	.	TRBJ2-2	TRBD1	TRBV2	TGTGCCAGCACAACTTGGGGGGACAGGGGGAACACCGGGGAGCTGTTTTTT	CASTTWGDRGNTGELFF
13	.	TRBJ1-2	TRBD1	TRBV9	TGTGCCAGCAGCGCCGACAGGGTAATCGGCTACACCTTC	CASSADRVIGYTF
19	.	TRBJ2-2	TRBD2	TRBV6-2/TRBV6-3	TGTGCCAGCAGTTACCGGGGACTAGCGGGGGCCCGAAACACCGGGGAGCTGTTTTTT	CASSYRGLAGARNTGELFF
13	few	TRBJ1-5	.	TRBV4-1	TGCGCCAGCAGCCGGGGCAGGGAAGGGCCCCAGCATTTT	CASSRGREGPQHF
17	.	TRBJ1-6	TRBD1	TRBV7-2	TGTGCCAGCAGCTTAGGGCCACCCCGGACAGGGTATTCACCCCTCCACTTT	CASSLGPPRTGYSPLHF
15	.	TRBJ2-2	.	TRBV5-1	TGCGCCAGCAGCTTGGACAGGGCGAACACCGGGGAGCTGTTTTTT	CASSLDRANTGELFF
13	.	TRBJ2-5	TRBD1	TRBV7-2	TGTGCCAGCAGCCGACAGGGCTGGGAGACCCAGTACTTC	CASSRQGWETQYF
14	.	TRBJ1-3	.	TRBV9	TGTGCCAGCAGCGCTAATACAGGGACAAACACCATATATTTT	CASSANTGTNTIYF
13	.	TRBJ2-3	.	TRBV18	TGTGCCAGCTCCCTCGGGGGCACAGATACGCAGTATTTT	CASSLGGTDTQYF
14	.	TRBJ2-3	TRBD2	TRBV19	TGTGCCAGTAAGGGATTAGCGGGGGGAGATACGCAGTATTTT	CASKGLAGGDTQYF